The text below deals with one TCR beta chain. As originally analysed: Cell counts per sample came from amplifying reference gene primers. TCRdb keeps only in-frame clones here, not all; method: immunoSEQ multiplex PCR. V and J calls and clone size come straight from that table; D and trimming were deduced from the DNA. The repertoire holds 150,000 to 200,000 clones, with 80% to 95% as singletons. The data derive from a study of blood T cell repertoires in COVID-19. About the research overall: Acute and convalescent COVID-19 specimens originated in the United States, Italy and Spain.

Germline values: CDR1 SGHTA, CDR2 FQGNSA. Trimming took 3 bases from V and 3 from J, leaving 10 bases between them. This CDR3 spans 14 amino acids. This sequence was found in a man between 25 and 39 years old with COVID-19, enrolled during active disease. The sequenced sample consisted of peripheral blood. This rearrangement joins TRBV7-2 to TRBJ2-3, with D maybe TRBD2 (5 bases). The CDR3 nucleotides read TGTGCCAGCAGCTTCGGTCGAGGGACAGATACGCAGTATTTT. Its protein is CASSFGRGTDTQYF.